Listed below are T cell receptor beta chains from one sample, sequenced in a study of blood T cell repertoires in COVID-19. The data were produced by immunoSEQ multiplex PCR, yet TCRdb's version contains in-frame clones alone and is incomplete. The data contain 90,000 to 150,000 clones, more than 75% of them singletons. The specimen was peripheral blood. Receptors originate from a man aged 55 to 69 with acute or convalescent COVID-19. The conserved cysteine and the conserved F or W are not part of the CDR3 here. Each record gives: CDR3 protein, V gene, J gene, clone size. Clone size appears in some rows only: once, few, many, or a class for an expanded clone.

SVESGDNQPQH	TRBV29-1	TRBJ1-5	-
ASSTRTPTSNQPQH	TRBV19	TRBJ1-5	-
ASSQGKRDAGFNYGYT	TRBV4-2	TRBJ1-2	-
ASSPRGLAGVETQY	TRBV7-2	TRBJ2-5	-
SVGQGAQTDTQY	TRBV29-1	TRBJ2-3	-
ASSLEGSGTGRDTQY	TRBV7-3	TRBJ2-3	-
ASSPSSGRGNEQF	TRBV5-1	TRBJ2-1	-
ASSSGVASPLH	TRBV7-2	TRBJ1-6	-
ASSALLGATTYEQY	TRBV9	TRBJ2-7	-
ASSSGLAGAQQF	TRBV5-1	TRBJ2-1	few
AISENRDSVSSKNTIY	TRBV10-3	TRBJ1-3	-
ASSIRTSGANEQF	TRBV19	TRBJ2-1	-
ASSQNSQDRVSPLH	TRBV4-2	TRBJ1-6	few
ASSLYRGTSRLEQF	TRBV28	TRBJ2-1	-
SVRDKHYNEQF	TRBV29-1	TRBJ2-1	-
ASSGLAGGPYNEQF	TRBV28	TRBJ2-1	-
SVEVARPDTQY	TRBV29-1	TRBJ2-3	-
ASSYDRQGHEQY	TRBV6-6	TRBJ2-7	-
ASSVDTGELF	TRBV9	TRBJ2-2	-
ASSTLAGGYNEQF	TRBV19	TRBJ2-1	-
ASSLGLAGEGPYEQY	TRBV5-6	TRBJ2-7	-
ASSSPAGTNTGELF	TRBV18	TRBJ2-2	-
ASSISRGTEAF	TRBV19	TRBJ1-1	-
ASSSGRGEPQH	TRBV5-4	TRBJ1-5	-
ASSGLQGRETQY	TRBV2	TRBJ2-5	-
ASSIDGRGSTNDEQF	TRBV19	TRBJ2-1	once
ASSSGAGNTIY	TRBV27	TRBJ1-3	-
ASSKDSSYEQY	TRBV19	TRBJ2-7	once
ASGSGGSYNEQF	TRBV6-6	TRBJ2-1	-
ASSQAIGPPTSGHYEQY	TRBV3-1/TRBV3-2	TRBJ2-7	-
ASSQGQVRETQY	TRBV5-1	TRBJ2-5	-
ASSDRRQPQH	TRBV2	TRBJ1-5	once
ASQRAGGLETQY	TRBV6-5	TRBJ2-5	-
ASSTTRDTNTEAF	TRBV2	TRBJ1-1	-
ASTLTGIIDEQY	TRBV10-2	TRBJ2-7	-
ASSERELREQF	TRBV5-6	TRBJ2-1	-
ASSPNSGRDGTQY	TRBV7-2	TRBJ2-3	-
ASSSVGGGNEQF	TRBV19	TRBJ2-1	-
ASSRLTGDQPQH	TRBV7-6	TRBJ1-5	-